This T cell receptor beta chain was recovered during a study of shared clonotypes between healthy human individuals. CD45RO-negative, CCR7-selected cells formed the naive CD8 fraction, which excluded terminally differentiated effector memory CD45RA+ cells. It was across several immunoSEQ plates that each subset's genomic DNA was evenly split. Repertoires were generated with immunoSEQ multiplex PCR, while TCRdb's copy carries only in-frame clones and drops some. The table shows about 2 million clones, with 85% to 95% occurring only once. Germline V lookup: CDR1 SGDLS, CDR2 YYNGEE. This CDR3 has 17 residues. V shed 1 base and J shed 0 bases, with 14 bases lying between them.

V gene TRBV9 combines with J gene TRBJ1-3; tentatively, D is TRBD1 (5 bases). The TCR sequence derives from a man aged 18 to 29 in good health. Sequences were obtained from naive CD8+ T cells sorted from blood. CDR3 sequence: CASSVFGALSSGNTIYF. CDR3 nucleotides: TGTGCCAGCAGCGTATTCGGGGCTTTAAGCTCTGGAAACACCATATATTTT. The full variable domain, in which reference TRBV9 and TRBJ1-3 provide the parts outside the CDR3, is DSGVTQTPKHLITATGQRVTLRCSPRSGDLSVYWYQQSLDQGLQFLIQYYNGEERAKGNILERFSAQQFPDLHSELNLSSLELGDSALYFCASSVFGALSSGNTIYFGEGSWLTVV.